This T cell receptor (beta chain) was retrieved from a study of T cells in Graves' hyperthyroidism and ophthalmopathy (dated by TCRdb to the late 2010s). Study-wide context: Peripheral blood was sampled at the time of initial diagnosis, prior to any treatment. The study also compared thyroid tissue and blood T-cell repertoires from 6 or 7 Graves' hyperthyroidism patients. The 85 to 100 discovery patients were randomly split 7:3 into training and test sets. After sampling, hyperthyroidism patients received methimazole starting at 30 mg daily, and ophthalmopathy patients received high-dose intravenous methylprednisolone. According to the paper, TCR Vbeta CDR3 sequencing was carried out on over 130 peripheral blood samples, which came from over 40 ophthalmopathy, around 74 hyperthyroidism and roughly 17 progressor patients. Prospective prediction of ophthalmopathy was tested in an independent validation cohort of approximately 19 hyperthyroidism patients and around 16 patients who later progressed to ophthalmopathy. To identify distinguishing TCR V-J signatures, a discovery cohort of 100 patients was used, comprising approximately 40 with Graves' ophthalmopathy and around 57 with stable Graves' hyperthyroidism. On the study overall, not on this receptor specifically: No statistical method was used to set the sample size in advance, and investigators knew the group allocation. Most expanded thyroid clonotypes (frequency above 0.001) were also found in blood, which suggests that blood repertoires may mirror thyroid immune responses. During validation, the model predicted progression to ophthalmopathy a median of around 6 months ahead of onset, with around 71% sensitivity and 72.22% specificity. In cross-validation, a model built on a 13 V-J signature told ophthalmopathy apart from stable hyperthyroidism with 87.88% sensitivity and roughly 83% specificity, and in testing the same model reached 80%/75%.

A patient counted as having stable Graves' hyperthyroidism if no progression to ophthalmopathy occurred over 18 months of follow-up. The hyperthyroidism patients were between 18 and 65 years old and newly diagnosed, with a disease duration of less than 2 months. Patients with uncontrolled infections, other autoimmune diseases, pregnancy or lactation were excluded. Diagnoses were established on the basis of clinical symptoms, serum thyroxine and TRAb, thyroid ultrasound, and orbital computed tomography. PBMCs were isolated from roughly 10 ml of fresh peripheral blood by Ficoll-Paque density gradient centrifugation. Trizol reagent was used to extract total RNA, and RNA quality was then checked on an Agilent 2100 Bioanalyzer. Amplification of TCR beta CDR3 regions was carried out from RNA transcripts. For the first round of RT-PCR on the TCR CDR3, the HTBI primer set was used together with the Qiagen OneStep RT-PCR kit. A second multiplex PCR round built the libraries, followed by size selection and purification. Sequencing of the libraries was done on an Illumina HiSeq2000 using paired-end 100 bp reads. As for the authors' bioinformatics: SOAPnuke was used to process the raw data, removing reads that contained adapters or uncalled bases, had a mean Phred below 15, or lacked an exact match to the constant primer or identifier. High-quality paired reads were merged using COPE v1.2.5, and each unique nucleotide sequence was defined as a clonotype. MiTCR v1.1 was used to align the clonotypes against IMGT TRBV, TRBD and TRBJ reference segments. The analysis included only V-J combinations with a frequency above 0.0001, which together covered 98% to 99.2% of the repertoires. A TCS score was defined as the ratio of F50 (clonal expansion) to E x V (chaos), with BLOSUM62-based TCRdist applied between CDR3 peptides within each V-J. Welch's t-statistics and random forest reduced approximately 520 V-J features to about 13, which were used in a naive Bayes classifier (R e1071). TCRdb passed the public sequencing reads through fastp at Q25 and MiXCR, retaining productive beta sequences. Entries are consolidated by CDR3 protein sequence, retaining the most common genes and DNA. TCRdb, not the authors, supplied the V and J calls. This sample has hundreds of thousands of distinct CDR3 sequences in its table, and 15% to 18% of those were observed once. The top ten clonotypes cover 7.7% of the sample.

This clonotype has a count of ten or more. This clone's antigen is unknown. No much larger clone is present one base from it, and per-base qualities are unavailable. Relative to germline, V is 0 bases shorter and J is 6 bases shorter, with 9 bases between their ends. Taken from the germline V gene, the CDR1 and CDR2 loops are SNHLY and FYNNEI. The CDR3 runs 15 residues from the cysteine to the phenylalanine. Only the CDR3 DNA stays, 45 bases, in frame from base 1. What was sequenced was blood. The clonotype comes from a woman aged 18-29 years with Graves' hyperthyroidism. The rearranged segments are TRBV2 and TRBJ1-6; the D gene lacks a confident call. The nucleotide sequence reads TGTGCCAGCAGTGAAGCGCGGCCGATTAATTCACCCCTCCACTTT. Its amino acids are CASSEARPINSPLHF. When the CDR3 is completed using the reference TRBV2 and TRBJ1-6 genes on either side, the full variable domain is EPEVTQTPSHQVTQMGQEVILRCVPISNHLYFYWYRQILGQKVEFLVSFYNNEISEKSEIFDDQFSVERPDGSNFTLKIRSTKLEDSAMYFCASSEARPINSPLHFGNGTRLTVT.